This TCR beta chain emerged from a study of T cell clonality in common variable immunodeficiency. Assay used: immunoSEQ multiplex PCR; TCRdb lists only in-frame clones, some missing. The sample includes 25,000 to 35,000 clones, none of them occurring once. This clone was seen a handful of times. Coverage ceases 3 residues before the CDR3 finishes, and the germline J gene fills in the end. Losses at the gene ends were 8 bases for V and 3 bases for J; bases not matched to a gene: 9. This CDR3 spans 14 amino acids. In germline, CDR1 is WSHSY, CDR2 SAAADI. The sample taken for sequencing was peripheral blood mononuclear cells. The chain carries TRBV10-2 and TRBJ1-1, with 7 nucleotides matching TRBD1. The source of this sequence is a person between 18 and 75 years old in good health. The CDR3 sequence: CASRSTGSDTEAFF. The CDR3 bases that were read are TGCGCCAGCCGATCGACAGGGTCGGACACTGAA.